This passage covers 25 T cell receptor beta chains from one sample sequenced in a study of blood T cell repertoires in COVID-19. The table came from immunoSEQ multiplex PCR; TCRdb's copy has only in-frame clones and leaves some out. The data contain 150,000 to 200,000 clones, around 77% of them seen just once; the ten biggest clones take up roughly a sixth. The specimen was peripheral blood. The receptor set was obtained from a man aged 55 to 70 with active or convalescent COVID-19.

The chain links TRBV11-2 to TRBJ2-1; D gene uncertain. The CDR3 spans 14 residues. Germline-derived CDR1 and CDR2 are SGHAT and FQNNGV. The V gene lost 1 base and the J gene lost 12 bases, with 16 bases spanning the gap. As DNA, the CDR3 is TGTGCCAGCAGCTTAGTCCCCTACGGCGGTACGCAGTTCTTC. It yields the protein CASSLVPYGGTQFF.

The genes are TRBV9 and TRBJ1-1; D is undetermined. Per the germline V gene, CDR1 is SGDLS and CDR2 is YYNGEE. The V gene lost 0 bases and the J gene lost 5 bases, with 8 bases spanning the gap. The CDR3 runs 13 residues. The CDR3 here is CASSVATGTEAFF. CDR3 DNA sequence: TGTGCCAGCAGCGTAGCTACGGGAACTGAAGCTTTCTTT.

The count of this clone is one. The chain combines TRBV3-1 (or the pseudogene TRBV3-2) with TRBJ2-3; maybe TRBD1 (5 bases). The V end was cut by 11 bases, the J end by 1 base, with 19 bases between. The CDR3 runs 15 residues. Per germline, CDR1 LGHDT and CDR2 YNNKEL (reference sequence). CDR3 coding DNA: TGTGCCGTCAGGACATTACCCTCGGGCACAGATACGCAGTATTTT. It specifies CAVRTLPSGTDTQYF.

The chain has TRBV27 and TRBJ2-1; a weak D match, TRBD1 (5 bases). CDR3 size: 15 residues. Germline lookup yields CDR1 MNHEY and CDR2 SMNVEV (reference sequence). V dropped 2 bases and J dropped 5 bases, with 13 bases sitting between them. The CDR3 nucleotides read TGTGCCAGCAGTTTAGGCAGGGTCGAGGACAATGAGCAGTTCTTC. Protein sequence: CASSLGRVEDNEQFF.

The chain links TRBV11-2 to TRBJ2-2, with 11 bases aligning to TRBD2. CDR1 is SGHAT and CDR2 is FQNNGV in the germline V gene. Losses at the gene ends were 6 bases for V and 5 bases for J; bases not matched to a gene: 2. The CDR3 extends over 14 amino acids. This CDR3 reads CASSWTSGTGELFF. Here the CDR3 DNA reads TGTGCCAGCAGTTGGACTAGCGGGACCGGGGAGCTGTTTTTT.

This sequence joins TRBV9 and TRBJ2-2, with TRBD2 matching 12 bases. After removal of 4 bases from V and 6 bases from J, the junction contained 10 bases not matched to a gene. Germline V gene lookup returns CDR1 SGDLS and CDR2 YYNGEE. The CDR3 has 17 amino acids. CDR3 sequence reads: CASSRASGRAWSGELFF. The CDR3 coding sequence is TGTGCCAGCAGCAGGGCTAGCGGGAGGGCCTGGTCCGGGGAGCTGTTTTTT.

V and J are TRBV30 and TRBJ2-2, with 8 bases fitting TRBD2. Losses at the gene ends were 2 bases for V and 0 bases for J; bases not matched to a gene: 11. The CDR3 contains 18 residues. Germline CDR1 reads GTSNPN; CDR2 reads SVGIG (reference sequence). Here the CDR3 reads CAWSPRGSGDANTGELFF. The CDR3 DNA follows: TGTGCCTGGAGTCCTCGCGGTAGCGGGGACGCGAACACCGGGGAGCTGTTTTTT.

This clone showed up just a few times. V is TRBV5-1 and J is TRBJ2-7; possibly TRBD2 for D (7 bases). CDR3 length: 15 residues. Germline-derived CDR1 and CDR2 are SGHRS and YFSETQ. V lost 0 bases and J lost 3, with 13 bases in between. The DNA for the CDR3 is TGCGCCAGCAGCTTGGCCTGGGGAGGGGGCTACGAGCAGTACTTC. Its translation is CASSLAWGGGYEQYF.

The V call is TRBV3-1 (or the pseudogene TRBV3-2), the J call TRBJ2-3; TRBD2 matches at 8 bases. The germline V gene encodes CDR1 LGHDT and CDR2 YNNKEL (reference sequence). The CDR3 length is 16 residues. V gave up 1 base and J gave up 4 bases; unmatched junction bases: 7. This chain's CDR3 is CASSQVASGYPDTQYF. The CDR3 DNA reads as TGTGCCAGCAGCCAAGTGGCTAGCGGGTACCCAGATACGCAGTATTTT.

The CDR3 sequence: CASSLGQENQPQHF. For the CDR3, the DNA is TGTGCCAGCAGCTTAGGGCAGGAAAATCAGCCCCAGCATTTT. V gene TRBV7-8 combines with J gene TRBJ1-5; D unresolved. Trimming pared 1 base from V and 4 bases from J, leaving 8 bases between. The germline gives CDR1 SGHVS, CDR2 FQNEAQ. CDR3 length equals 14 residues.

The chain carries TRBV27 and TRBJ2-1; 13 positions agree with TRBD2. The V gene end was trimmed by 7 bases and the J gene end by 7 bases; junction bases not matched to a gene: 7. Germline assignment: CDR1 MNHEY and CDR2 SMNVEV (reference sequence). The CDR3 runs to 15 residues. CDR3 residues: CASTIRTSGRNEQFF. CDR3 nucleotide sequence: TGTGCCAGCACCATCCGGACTAGCGGGAGAAATGAGCAGTTCTTC.

The rearrangement links TRBV12-5 to TRBJ2-1; 7 positions match TRBD1. Germline CDR1 LGHNT, CDR2 FRNRAP. This CDR3 comprises 14 residues. V lost 7 bases to trimming and J lost 4 bases; unmatched junction nucleotides: 7. This chain's CDR3 is CASALQGDYNEQFF. In nucleotides, the CDR3 is TGTGCTAGTGCCCTCCAGGGGGATTACAATGAGCAGTTCTTC.

This chain uses TRBV25-1 with TRBJ1-1, with 8 positions matching TRBD1. Germline V gene lookup returns CDR1 MGHDK and CDR2 SYGVNS. The CDR3 covers 16 residues. V trimming: 5 bases; J trimming: 1 base; junction bases outside the gene matches: 9. The CDR3, as DNA: TGTGCCAGCAGTTCCTACCCCGGGACAGGGAACACTGAAGCTTTCTTT. This gives the protein CASSSYPGTGNTEAFF.

This clone was recorded a few times. V and J are TRBV6-5 and TRBJ1-2; D may be TRBD1 (5 bases). Germline CDR1 MNHEY, CDR2 SVGAGI. The CDR3 consists of 13 residues. The germline V and J ends were trimmed by 6 bases and 5 bases, with 13 bases remaining between them. Here the CDR3 reads CASSGGTFYGYTF. The CDR3 nucleotides read TGTGCCAGCAGCGGGGGGACCTTTTATGGCTACACCTTC.

The rearrangement uses TRBV7-2 and TRBJ2-7; 7 bases fit TRBD1. Trimming at V came to 1 base and at J to 1 base, leaving 7 bases not matched to a gene. Germline V gene sequence: CDR1 SGHTA, CDR2 FQGNSA. The CDR3 sequence is 16 residues long. The chain's CDR3 is CASSLENRGFSYEQYF. Here the CDR3 DNA reads TGTGCCAGCAGCTTAGAGAACAGGGGATTTTCCTACGAGCAGTACTTC.

The chain employs TRBV2 and TRBJ2-5; D unclear. Trimming removed 2 bases at V and 2 bases at J, with 12 bases between. The CDR3 extends over 15 amino acids. Germline V gene lookup returns CDR1 SNHLY and CDR2 FYNNEI. The CDR3 DNA sequence: TGTGCCAGCAGTGAAAATCTAGGAGAACAAGAGACCCAGTACTTC. It specifies CASSENLGEQETQYF.

The V call is TRBV7-3, the J call TRBJ2-1; TRBD2 matches at 7 bases. Looked up from germline, CDR1 is SGHTA and CDR2 is FQGTGA. There are 15 residues in the CDR3. Unmatched junction bases numbered 7, after V lost 6 bases and J lost 2 bases. The CDR3 DNA reads TGTGCCAGCAGTCGGGGCGGGAGTCCCTACAATGAGCAGTTCTTC. Protein: CASSRGGSPYNEQFF.

This clone was recorded a few times. This chain joins TRBV9 and TRBJ2-7; D ambiguous. V was trimmed by 0 bases and J by 0 bases, leaving 13 bases between them. Germline loops: CDR1 SGDLS, CDR2 YYNGEE. This CDR3 region has 16 residues. The CDR3 loop is CASSVGGPSSSYEQYF. The DNA for the CDR3 is TGTGCCAGCAGCGTAGGTGGGCCCTCGAGCTCCTACGAGCAGTACTTC.

The CDR3 DNA is TGTGCCAGCAGCGCCACCGAGCGGGAGCCGAATTACAATGAGCAGTTCTTC. It translates to CASSATEREPNYNEQFF. V gene TRBV21-1 combines with J gene TRBJ2-1; the D call of TRBD2 is as the table states it, not checked on the DNA. TRBV21-1 is an annotated pseudogene. This CDR3 is 17 amino acids long.

The chain links TRBV11-2 to TRBJ2-2, with 10 bases lining up with TRBD1. V shed 2 bases, J shed 6 bases, and the junction held 3 bases outside the gene matches. The CDR3 consists of 15 residues. Per the germline V gene, CDR1 is SGHAT and CDR2 is FQNNGV. CDR3 residues: CASSLSGQGPGELFF. The CDR3 coding sequence is TGTGCCAGCAGCTTATCGGGACAGGGGCCCGGGGAGCTGTTTTTT.

The chain recombines TRBV7-2 with TRBJ2-2; 7 positions match TRBD1. Per germline, CDR1 SGHTA and CDR2 FQGNSA. The junction had 6 bases not matched to a gene; V was cut back by 5 bases and J by 0 bases. The CDR3 spans 16 residues. The CDR3 reads CASSDRQGTNTGELFF. CDR3 in DNA: TGTGCCAGCAGCGACCGACAGGGAACGAACACCGGGGAGCTGTTTTTT.

This clone was counted a single time. The CDR3 coding sequence is TGTGCCACCCGTGGAGGAGCCGCAGATACGCAGTATTTT. Encoded protein: CATRGGAADTQYF. The V and J genes are TRBV10-3 and TRBJ2-3, with D tentatively TRBD2 (5 bases). Germline V CDR1 and CDR2: ENHRY, SYGVKD. The CDR3 sequence is 13 residues long. The V end was cut by 10 bases, the J end by 4 bases, with 15 bases between.

The J gene is TRBJ2-7, the V gene TRBV6-2 or TRBV6-3, with D possibly being TRBD1 (6 bases). This CDR3 is built from 15 residues. Trimming cost V 1 base and J 2 bases, with 12 bases left between them. Germline lookup yields CDR1 MNHEY and CDR2 SVGEGT. The CDR3 sequence: CASSYYRDNPYEQYF. The DNA for the CDR3 is TGTGCCAGCAGTTACTACCGGGACAATCCCTACGAGCAGTACTTC.

The chain employs TRBV5-1 and TRBJ1-5; weak D call: TRBD1 (6 bases). Between the trimmed V and J ends, which lost 2 bases and 1 base, there was a span of 10 bases. CDR3 size: 15 residues. Per germline, CDR1 SGHRS and CDR2 YFSETQ. The CDR3 DNA is TGCGCCAGCAGCTTACAGGGTTTCAGCAATCAGCCCCAGCATTTT. Translating it yields CASSLQGFSNQPQHF.

The rearrangement links TRBV11-2 to TRBJ2-1; TRBD2 matches at 7 bases. CDR3 size: 15 residues. The trim removed 5 bases at V and 0 bases at J, leaving 4 bases unmatched. Germline CDR1 reads SGHAT; CDR2 reads FQNNGV. The CDR3 DNA is TGTGCCAGCAGCACGAGCGGGGCCTCCTACAATGAGCAGTTCTTC. It is translated as CASSTSGASYNEQFF.